The 27 T cell receptor beta chains reported below all come from one sample, sequenced in a study of neurological immune-mediated disorders. TCRdb used MiXCR to reprocess the 5' RACE reads, holding one entry per CDR3 protein. The repertoire has under 90,000 distinct CDR3 sequences, roughly 3.2% of them found once; the top ten carry about 3%. Specimen: PBMCs. All receptors come from a woman aged 45-65 years with multiple sclerosis.

This clonotype was detected ten times or more. The chain combines TRBV2 with TRBJ2-7, with D possibly TRBD2 on 6 matching bases. This CDR3 contains 12 residues. Trimming took 7 bases from V and 4 from J, leaving 11 bases between them. The germline V gene has CDR1 SNHLY and CDR2 FYNNEI. The CDR3 nucleotides read TGTGCCAGCACGACGGGGGAGTACGAGCAGTACTTC. Amino acid sequence: CASTTGEYEQYF.

At least ten counts were recorded for this clonotype. The chain employs TRBV12-3 or TRBV12-4 and TRBJ1-5, with a weak D call TRBD1 (5 bases). Deletions cut 7 bases from V and 2 bases from J, with 18 bases between. The CDR3 sequence is 16 residues long. The CDR3 is CASTNKGTAGNQPQHF. CDR3 DNA: TGTGCCAGCACAAACAAGGGGACGGCTGGCAATCAGCCCCAGCATTTT.

This clonotype showed up many times. The J gene is TRBJ2-1, the V gene TRBV7-2; 9 nucleotides line up with TRBD2. V lost 1 base to trimming and J lost 14 bases; unmatched junction nucleotides: 9. Germline CDR1 SGHTA, CDR2 FQGNSA. The CDR3 has 14 residues. CDR3 amino acids: CASSLGLAASVKFF. Here the CDR3 DNA reads TGTGCCAGCAGCTTAGGACTAGCGGCGAGTGTTAAGTTCTTC.

As for this clonotype: The junction departs from the called germline gene at one end, perhaps through a read error. The chain carries TRBV9 and TRBJ2-7, with TRBD1 identical over 7 bases. CDR1 is SGDLS, CDR2 YYNGEE, per germline. The CDR3 is 13 residues long. CDR3 region: CDSSVGQAKEQYF. The DNA of the CDR3 is TGTGACAGCAGCGTAGGACAGGCTAAGGAGCAGTACTTC.

Turning to this clonotype: A clone one base away is much larger, so this may be a read error. The chain is built from TRBV5-1 and TRBJ2-1, with 8 positions matching TRBD2. Germline-derived CDR1 and CDR2 are SGHRS and YFSETQ. With V trimmed by 4 bases and J by 3 bases, 9 bases remained unmatched. The CDR3 runs 16 residues. CDR3 sequence reads: CASSRSGGQNYNEQFF. In DNA, the CDR3 is TGCGCCAGCAGCCGAAGCGGGGGCCAAAACTACAATGAGCAGTTCTTC. Complete variable domain (other parts from reference TRBV5-1 and TRBJ2-1): KAGVTQTPRYLIKTRGQQVTLSCSPISGHRSVSWYQQTPGQGLQFLFEYFSETQRNKGNFPGRFSGRQFSNSRSEMNVSTLELGDSALYLCASSRSGGQNYNEQFFGPGTRLTVL.

The table lists this clonotype with many counts. This chain links TRBV5-1 with TRBJ1-1; TRBD1 is a possible D gene (5 bases). CDR3 length equals 13 residues. The V end was cut by 5 bases, the J end by 4 bases, with 12 bases between. Germline V gene lookup returns CDR1 SGHRS and CDR2 YFSETQ. CDR3 amino acids: CASRGPQFTEAFF. CDR3 DNA: TGCGCCAGCAGGGGACCTCAGTTCACTGAAGCTTTCTTT.

This clonotype was recorded at least ten times. This rearrangement joins TRBV21-1 to TRBJ2-1; TRBD2 is the table's D call, not checked against the DNA. TRBV21-1 is tagged as a pseudogene. This CDR3 contains 18 residues. Here the CDR3 reads CASSKEGPFDPRYNEQFF. The CDR3 nucleotides are TGTGCCAGCAGCAAAGAGGGGCCCTTTGACCCGCGCTACAATGAGCAGTTCTTC.

The sample holds many counts of this clonotype. The chain carries TRBV7-9 and TRBJ2-4; TRBD1 aligns across 10 bases. The trim removed 3 bases at V and 6 bases at J, leaving 5 bases unmatched. Germline V lookup: CDR1 SEHNR, CDR2 FQNEAQ (reference sequence). This CDR3 comprises 15 residues. Written as DNA, the CDR3 is TGTGCCAGCAGCTTCCAGACAGGGGGCCCAAACATTCAGTACTTC. It specifies CASSFQTGGPNIQYF.

This clonotype was detected ten times or more. The chain couples TRBV29-1 to TRBJ2-7; TRBD1 aligns across 8 bases. Germline CDR1 and CDR2: SQVTM and ANQGSEA. CDR3 length equals 14 residues. J lost 0 bases, V lost 3 bases, and 4 bases had no gene match. The CDR3 DNA reads as TGCAGCGTTGAGGGACAGGCGAACTCCTACGAGCAGTACTTC. It encodes CSVEGQANSYEQYF.

This clonotype was seen at least ten times. The chain has TRBV20-1 and TRBJ2-2, with 9 bases lining up with TRBD2. V gave up 6 bases and J gave up 7 bases; unmatched junction bases: 15. The CDR3 has 16 residues. CDR1 is DFQATT, CDR2 SNEGSKA, per germline (reference sequence). This CDR3 reads CSAPKGWTSDGGELFF. CDR3 nucleotide sequence: TGCAGTGCCCCGAAGGGTTGGACTAGCGACGGCGGGGAGCTGTTTTTT.

Ten or more counts support this clonotype. The chain combines TRBV18 with TRBJ2-7; D unclear. This CDR3 spans 14 amino acids. In germline, CDR1 is KGHSH, CDR2 LQKENI. V lost 0 bases, J lost 6 bases, and 12 bases lay in between. In DNA, the CDR3 is TGTGCCAGCTCACCACCGAGTACGTTTCGCGAGCAGTACTTC. Translated, it gives CASSPPSTFREQYF.

There are many counts of this clonotype. This chain joins TRBV5-1 and TRBJ2-2; D remains ambiguous. Trimming cost V 0 bases and J 8 bases, with 8 bases left between them. Germline CDR1 SGHRS, CDR2 YFSETQ. This CDR3 region has 13 residues. In DNA, the CDR3 is TGCGCCAGCAGCTTGGGCTCCTCTGGGGAGCTGTTTTTT. It is translated as CASSLGSSGELFF.

This clonotype was recorded many times. The chain uses TRBV7-8 and TRBJ2-7, with D possibly TRBD2 on 6 matching bases. This CDR3 region has 17 residues. V shed 5 bases and J shed 4 bases, with 24 bases lying between them. Germline CDR1 SGHVS, CDR2 FQNEAQ. The CDR3 DNA reads TGTGCCAGCAGCCACGGCCTGGAGAGTAGCGGACGGTACGAGCAGTACTTC. Its protein is CASSHGLESSGRYEQYF.

This clonotype was detected many times. The chain is built from TRBV3-1 and TRBJ1-6; 7 bases line up with TRBD1. The CDR3 runs 18 residues. J was trimmed by 11 bases and V by 4 bases; bases with no gene match: 20. Germline loops: CDR1 LGHDT, CDR2 YNNKEL (reference sequence). CDR3 protein: CASSPTEGALRVNAPLHF. In DNA, the CDR3 is TGTGCCAGCAGCCCCACTGAGGGGGCGCTGAGGGTGAACGCACCCCTCCACTTT.

This clonotype was counted ten times or more. V is TRBV6-5 and J is TRBJ1-1, with D unresolved. Trimming took off 4 bases at V and 7 bases at J, with 10 bases between the two ends. Germline V CDR1 and CDR2: MNHEY, SVGAGI. This CDR3 contains 12 residues. The CDR3 DNA follows: TGTGCCAGCAGTTCAAGGGCGAGTGAAGCTTTCTTT. This encodes CASSSRASEAFF.

This clonotype was seen repeatedly, ten times or more. V and J are TRBV5-6 and TRBJ2-3; D uncertain. The CDR3 has 13 amino acids. Per germline, CDR1 SGHDT and CDR2 YYEEEE. Between the trimmed V and J ends, which lost 4 bases and 6 bases, there was a span of 12 bases. The CDR3 reads CASSPNGPDTQYF. CDR3 sequence (DNA): TGTGCCAGCAGCCCAAACGGACCGGATACGCAGTATTTT.

The table lists this clonotype with many counts. The chain's CDR3 is CASSGSGRGNTEAFF. DNA for the CDR3: TGTGCCAGCAGCGGAAGTGGGAGAGGGAACACTGAAGCTTTCTTT. V usage is TRBV3-1 and J usage is TRBJ1-1, with D hard to call. Germline CDR1 reads LGHDT; CDR2 reads YNNKEL (reference sequence). V lost 5 bases, J lost 1 base, and 14 bases lay in between. The CDR3 has 15 amino acids.

There are many counts of this clonotype. V usage is TRBV2 and J usage is TRBJ1-4, with 7 bases that match TRBD1. This CDR3 has 15 residues. Germline values: CDR1 SNHLY, CDR2 FYNNEI. J lost 4 bases, V lost 6 bases, and 8 bases had no gene match. The CDR3 DNA reads TGTGCCAGCAGCGTTACCGGGACAGTTAATGAAAAACTGTTTTTT. Translating it yields CASSVTGTVNEKLFF.

In its sample, this clonotype was seen many times. The rearrangement joins TRBV29-1 to TRBJ2-2, with 7 bases lining up with TRBD1. Germline lookup yields CDR1 SQVTM and CDR2 ANQGSEA. V gave up 8 bases and J gave up 8 bases; unmatched junction bases: 14. CDR3 size: 14 residues. CDR3 nucleotides: TGCAGCTCAACCTCAGGGGGTGCCAGAGGGGAGCTGTTTTTT. It encodes CSSTSGGARGELFF.

This clonotype was recorded many times. This chain joins TRBV6-6 and TRBJ2-3; a possible D gene is TRBD2 (6 bases). This CDR3 region has 19 residues. Germline assignment: CDR1 MNHNY and CDR2 SVGAGI (reference sequence). Trimming pared 2 bases from V and 0 bases from J, leaving 21 bases between. CDR3 sequence (DNA): TGTGCCAGCAGTTACCCGGAGGGGCAAGGCGGAGGTAGCACAGATACGCAGTATTTT. It is translated as CASSYPEGQGGGSTDTQYF.

The V call is TRBV7-2, the J call TRBJ1-3; D possibly corresponds to TRBD1 (6 bases). This CDR3 is 14 amino acids long. Germline values: CDR1 SGHTA, CDR2 FQGNSA. The V end was cut by 4 bases, the J end by 5 bases, with 12 bases between. The CDR3 nucleotides are TGTGCCAGCAGCTCGGGGGCGCATCGAAACACCATATATTTT. Encoded protein: CASSSGAHRNTIYF.

The V and J genes are TRBV5-6 and TRBJ2-3; D remains unclear. This CDR3 is 16 amino acids long. V lost 4 bases and J 0 bases, leaving 15 bases between the germline ends. Germline loops: CDR1 SGHDT, CDR2 YYEEEE. The CDR3 protein is CASSGRFYSSTDTQYF. In DNA form, the CDR3 reads TGTGCCAGCAGCGGCCGGTTCTACTCTAGCACAGATACGCAGTATTTT.

This clonotype was seen at least ten times. This chain connects TRBV20-1 to TRBJ2-1; 9 bases fit TRBD2. Germline values: CDR1 DFQATT, CDR2 SNEGSKA (reference sequence). The CDR3 is 14 amino acids. V gave up 2 bases and J gave up 6 bases; unmatched junction bases: 5. CDR3 DNA sequence: TGCAGTGCTAGATTCCTAGCGGGGACCAATGAGCAGTTCTTC. This encodes CSARFLAGTNEQFF.

This clonotype was recorded at least ten times. The chain combines TRBV20-1 with TRBJ2-5; no definite D call. Per germline, CDR1 DFQATT and CDR2 SNEGSKA (reference sequence). V gave up 4 bases and J gave up 3 bases, with 15 bases separating them. This CDR3 is built from 14 residues. CDR3 loop: CSANELGIKETQYF. CDR3 nucleotides: TGCAGTGCTAACGAACTGGGAATCAAAGAGACCCAGTACTTC.

In this sample, this clonotype turned up many times. This chain connects TRBV12-3 or TRBV12-4 to TRBJ2-1; D unresolved. Trimming left V 10 bases short and J 6 bases short, with 10 bases between. The CDR3 sequence is 11 residues long. CDR3 coding DNA: TGTGCCACCCTCGTGGGCAATGAGCAGTTCTTC. Protein sequence: CATLVGNEQFF.

This clonotype was seen ten or more times. V usage is TRBV12-3 or TRBV12-4 and J usage is TRBJ2-5, with D possibly TRBD1 on 5 matching bases. The V and J ends lost 6 bases and 5 bases respectively, with 13 bases between them. The CDR3 extends over 13 amino acids. In nucleotides, the CDR3 is TGTGCCAGCAGCAAACACAGGCGTGAGACCCAGTACTTC. As protein: CASSKHRRETQYF.

In regard to this clonotype: A single base separates this from a much larger clone, so it may be a read error. This chain links TRBV20-1 with TRBJ1-3; TRBD1 is a possible D gene (5 bases). Trimming cost V 6 bases and J 3 bases, with 15 bases left between them. The CDR3 covers 14 residues. Germline CDR1 is DFQATT and CDR2 is SNEGSKA (reference sequence). CDR3 amino acids: CSADDGASGNTIYF. The CDR3 nucleotides are TGCAGTGCAGACGACGGGGCGAGTGGAAACACCATATATTTT.